What follows is one TCR beta chain and its context. In its sample, this clone was seen a few times. Its antigen is unknown. No much larger clone exists at a distance of one base, and base qualities are not known. The entry originates in a study of PD-L1 blockade in urothelial cancer (dated by TCRdb to 2016 to 2017). In the study overall: Therapy was started at some point between 2013 and 2015 for all patients, and atezolizumab 1,200 mg was administered intravenously every 3 weeks. About 85% of the roughly 29 patients were identified as males with urothelial cancer of bladder origin, and a prior smoking history was reported by 18 of 29 patients. An ECOG performance status of 0 or 1 was recorded for the patients, and 0 to 3 prior chemotherapy regimens had been received by the patients. Blood samples were analyzed at 3 weeks after treatment start (second dose) and at 6 weeks after treatment start. A median of roughly 140,000 T cells and some 84,000 unique TCRs was obtained from blood samples, and a median clonality of around 0.08 was observed. The study was an exploratory multi-omic analysis of somatic, immune and clinical correlates of response to PD-L1 blockade with atezolizumab in urothelial cancer. Pretreatment tumor samples, along with matched peripheral blood collected serially before and after atezolizumab treatment, underwent TCR sequencing. Durable clinical benefit was defined as a progression-free survival longer than 6 months, and TCR features were additionally tested against progression-free survival and overall survival. In the same patients, whole exome sequencing and RNA sequencing of pretreatment tumors were performed in addition to TCR sequencing. Durable clinical benefit was achieved by nine patients but not by the remaining 20. Some 30 patients had pretreatment blood TCR-seq, about 24 had at least one posttreatment blood collection, and about 24 had tumor TCR-seq.

This sample's time point label indicates: pretreatment peripheral blood. A total of some 30 patients with locally advanced or metastatic urothelial carcinoma, treated at Memorial Sloan Kettering on a trial protocol, made up the cohort. Peripheral blood mononuclear cells were collected pretreatment and during treatment, with between 1 and 8 total time points obtained per patient. The Qiagen DNeasy Blood extraction kit was used to purify genomic DNA from total PBMCs and from tumor samples. PBMCs were collected pretreatment and during treatment, and were isolated and stored as previously described. Paper-wide results and their limitations: Because of the small sample size (n of about 30) and the many exploratory analyses performed, the results are intended to be regarded as hypothesis-generating. At 3 weeks after the start of treatment, tumor-associated TCR clones in peripheral blood had expanded more in patients with durable benefit (n of about 20, p = 0.022). Improved progression-free and overall survival was found to be associated with pretreatment peripheral blood TCR clonality below the median.

From the cysteine up to the phenylalanine, the CDR3 has a length of 15 residues. Of all the DNA, just the CDR3 is kept, 45 bases in frame from base 1. Reading the germline V gene (reference sequence) gives CDR1 SGHNT and CDR2 YYREEE. Germline trimming: 3 bases from V, 10 bases from J; junction bases outside gene matches: 8. To estimate absolute template abundance from read counts, synthetic TCR analog templates were spiked into each PCR. TCRbeta CDR3 regions were amplified from genomic DNA with bias-controlled V and J gene primers using the immunoSEQ assay. Sequencing of rearranged TCRbeta segments was done at approximately 20X coverage. Under the source paper's analysis protocol: Sequencing errors were corrected by clustering, and CDR3s were annotated against IMGT so that V, D and J genes could be assigned. Out-of-frame and stop-codon sequences were excluded, and only productive TCRbeta rearrangements were used in downstream analyses. To compute clonality, Shannon entropy was normalized by the log of the number of unique productive sequences and then subtracted from one. Clones differing between time points or between blood and tumor were identified by Fisher's exact test with Benjamini-Hochberg correction at adjusted p below 0.01. TCRdb limited this immuneACCESS table to in-frame rearrangements with V and J called. A share of clones is missing; checked studies link under half to unresolved V genes, and the rest is unexplained. V and J calls and clone size are those listed in that table; D and trimming were worked out from the DNA. The sample table holds under 100,000 clones, of which 90% were seen once. The ten largest clones represent approximately 1.5% of the sample.

The clonotype originates from a man in his 60s with urothelial cancer. Sample: PBMCs, taken around atezolizumab (anti-PD-L1) treatment. The chain joins TRBV5-4 to TRBJ2-1; 12 bases in between match TRBD2. The CDR3 here reads CASSYTRLAGVEQFF. At the DNA level, the sequence is TGTGCCAGCAGCTACACCCGACTAGCGGGAGTGGAGCAGTTCTTC.